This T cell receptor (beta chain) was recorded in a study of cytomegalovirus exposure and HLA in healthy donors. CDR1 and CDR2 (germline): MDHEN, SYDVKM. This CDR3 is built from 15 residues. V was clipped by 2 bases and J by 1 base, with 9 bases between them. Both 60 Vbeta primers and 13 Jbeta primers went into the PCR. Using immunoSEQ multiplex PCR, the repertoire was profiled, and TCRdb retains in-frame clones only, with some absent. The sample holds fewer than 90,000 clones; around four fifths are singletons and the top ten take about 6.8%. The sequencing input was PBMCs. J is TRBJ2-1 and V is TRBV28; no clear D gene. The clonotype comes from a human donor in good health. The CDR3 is CASSLGHRSYNEQFF. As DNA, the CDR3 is TGTGCCAGCAGTTTAGGGCACCGTTCCTACAATGAGCAGTTCTTC.